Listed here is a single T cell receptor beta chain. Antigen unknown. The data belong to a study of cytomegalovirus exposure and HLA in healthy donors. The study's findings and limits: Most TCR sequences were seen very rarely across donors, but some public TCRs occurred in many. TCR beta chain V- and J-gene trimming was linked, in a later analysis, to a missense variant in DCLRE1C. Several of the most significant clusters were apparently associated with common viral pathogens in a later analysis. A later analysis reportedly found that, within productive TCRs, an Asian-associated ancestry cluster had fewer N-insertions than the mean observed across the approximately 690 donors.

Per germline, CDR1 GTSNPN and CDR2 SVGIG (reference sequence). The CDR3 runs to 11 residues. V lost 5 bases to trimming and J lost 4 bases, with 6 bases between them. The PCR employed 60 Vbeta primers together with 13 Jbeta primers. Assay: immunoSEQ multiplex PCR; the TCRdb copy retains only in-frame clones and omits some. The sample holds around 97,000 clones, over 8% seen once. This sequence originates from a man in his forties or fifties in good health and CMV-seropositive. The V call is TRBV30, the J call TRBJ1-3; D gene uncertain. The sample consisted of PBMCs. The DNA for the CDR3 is TGTGCCTGGGGGGAGGGAAACACCATATATTTT. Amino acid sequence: CAWGEGNTIYF.